Following are 19 T cell receptor beta chains from one sample sequenced in a study of cytomegalovirus exposure and HLA in healthy donors. The PCR had 60 Vbeta and 13 Jbeta primers. TCRdb's copy holds only in-frame clones and misses some; the assay was immunoSEQ multiplex PCR. In the table there are more than 110,000 clones, 70% of which are singletons. The material sequenced was PBMCs. Receptors were obtained from a woman aged 60-75 years in good health and CMV-seropositive.

The table lists this clone with a few counts. The rearrangement uses TRBV7-3 and TRBJ1-1; TRBD1 is a possible D gene (6 bases). The V gene's germline CDR1 is SGHTA and CDR2 FQGTGA. The V end was cut by 5 bases, the J end by 0 bases, with 10 bases between. The CDR3 runs 14 residues. This chain's CDR3 is CASSVGQMNTEAFF. For the CDR3, the DNA is TGTGCCAGCAGCGTCGGACAGATGAACACTGAAGCTTTCTTT.

The rearrangement uses TRBV28 and TRBJ1-4, with 7 nucleotides matching TRBD1. Trimming took 5 bases from V and 8 from J; bases not matched to a gene: 11. CDR1 is MDHEN, CDR2 SYDVKM, per germline. This CDR3 is built from 15 residues. CDR3 sequence reads: CASSPYRGADEKLFF. CDR3 DNA sequence: TGTGCCAGCAGTCCCTACAGGGGTGCGGACGAAAAACTGTTTTTT.

This clone was observed a few times. The chain combines TRBV14 with TRBJ2-2; a possible D gene is TRBD2 (5 bases). CDR1 and CDR2 from the germline V gene are SGHDN and FVKESK. The V end lost 1 base, the J end lost 5 bases, and 11 bases lay between the germline ends. The CDR3 sequence is 15 residues long. The CDR3 region has the DNA TGTGCCAGCAGCCAAGCGGGAATCAGAACCGGGGAGCTGTTTTTT. Translated: CASSQAGIRTGELFF.

The chain couples TRBV2 to TRBJ2-7; TRBD2 aligns across 11 bases. Germline trimming cut 6 bases from V and 7 bases from J; bases unmatched to any gene: 8. CDR1 is SNHLY, CDR2 FYNNEI, per germline. This CDR3 spans 14 amino acids. The CDR3, as DNA: TGTGCCAGCAGCCCACTAGCGGGAGCGTGGGAGCAGTACTTC. Translated: CASSPLAGAWEQYF.

On this clone: Other nucleotide sequences in the sample specify the same CDR3. The chain joins TRBV5-1 to TRBJ1-1; the D gene is possibly TRBD1 (5 bases). Germline CDR1 is SGHRS and CDR2 is YFSETQ. CDR3 length: 13 residues. V gave up 1 base and J gave up 3 bases, with 7 bases separating them. CDR3 DNA: TGCGCCAGCAGCTTGACAGGAGACACTGAAGCTTTCTTT. Its protein is CASSLTGDTEAFF.

The chain uses TRBV18 and TRBJ2-1; D is ambiguous. The germline V gene encodes CDR1 KGHSH and CDR2 LQKENI. This CDR3 spans 13 amino acids. V was pared by 3 bases and J by 0 bases, with 3 bases between. CDR3 sequence (DNA): TGTGCCAGCTCACCGAGCTCCTACAATGAGCAGTTCTTC. As protein: CASSPSSYNEQFF.

The chain is built from TRBV4-1 and TRBJ2-7; 8 nucleotides line up with TRBD1. V shed 4 bases, J shed 3 bases, and the junction held 5 bases outside the gene matches. CDR3 length equals 14 residues. Looked up from germline, CDR1 is MGHRA and CDR2 is YSYEKL. This CDR3 is CASSRVDRGYEQYF. In DNA form, the CDR3 reads TGCGCCAGCAGCCGGGTCGACAGGGGCTACGAGCAGTACTTC.

V usage is TRBV2 and J usage is TRBJ1-1; D call uncertain. In germline, CDR1 is SNHLY, CDR2 FYNNEI. The V end lost 6 bases, the J end lost 5 bases, and 16 bases lay between the germline ends. The length of the CDR3 is 14 residues. For the CDR3, the DNA is TGTGCCAGCAGGGTGACAACCCGAGGGACTGAAGCTTTCTTT. Protein sequence: CASRVTTRGTEAFF.

V is TRBV5-4 and J is TRBJ1-2; D unclear. Trimming removed 0 bases from V and 2 bases from J, with 8 bases in between. CDR1 SGHNT and CDR2 YYREEE come from the germline V gene (reference sequence). The CDR3 is 14 residues long. CDR3 residues: CASSLDGENYGYTF. CDR3 in DNA: TGTGCCAGCAGCTTGGACGGTGAAAACTATGGCTACACCTTC.

The chain recombines TRBV6-5 with TRBJ2-7, with D perhaps matching TRBD2 (6 bases). CDR1 and CDR2 (germline): MNHEY, SVGAGI. The CDR3 contains 15 residues. V dropped 6 bases and J dropped 3 bases, with 18 bases sitting between them. In DNA form, the CDR3 reads TGTGCCAGCAGCTCCCAGCGCGGGGCCTACTACGAGCAGTACTTC. Residues: CASSSQRGAYYEQYF.

The V and J genes are TRBV5-1 and TRBJ2-3; a weak D match, TRBD2 (5 bases). Trimming took off 6 bases at V and 0 bases at J, with 11 bases between the two ends. CDR3 length: 14 amino acids. The germline gives CDR1 SGHRS, CDR2 YFSETQ. The DNA for the CDR3 is TGCGCCAGCAATGACGGAGGCAGCACAGATACGCAGTATTTT. This translates into CASNDGGSTDTQYF.

The chain joins TRBV18 to TRBJ1-2; 11 bases map to TRBD1. The trim removed 4 bases at V and 6 bases at J, leaving 4 bases unmatched. The germline gives CDR1 KGHSH, CDR2 LQKENI. The CDR3 is 14 residues long. The CDR3 region is CASSQGQGVDGYTF. CDR3 in DNA: TGTGCCAGCTCACAGGGACAGGGGGTTGATGGCTACACCTTC.

The chain carries TRBV18 and TRBJ2-7, with D perhaps TRBD2 (6 bases). The CDR3 spans 13 residues. Trimming stripped 5 bases from V and 4 bases from J, with 12 bases between. Germline V gene lookup returns CDR1 KGHSH and CDR2 LQKENI. For the CDR3, the DNA is TGTGCCAGCTCAGCTAGCGACGGGTACGAGCAGTACTTC. As protein: CASSASDGYEQYF. The entire variable domain, with the rest obtained from reference TRBV18 and TRBJ2-7, is as follows: NAGVMQNPRHLVRRRGQEARLRCSPMKGHSHVYWYRQLPEEGLKFMVYLQKENIIDESGMPKERFSAEFPKEGPSILRIQQVVRGDSAAYFCASSASDGYEQYFGPGTRLTVT.

This chain's CDR3 is CASSWGILGGTGELFF. The CDR3 nucleotides are TGTGCCAGCAGCTGGGGGATCCTAGGGGGCACCGGGGAGCTGTTTTTT. This chain links TRBV5-6 with TRBJ2-2, with D possibly TRBD1 on 6 matching bases. The CDR3 has 16 residues. V lost 3 bases and J 4 bases, leaving 16 bases between the germline ends. From germline, CDR1 is SGHDT and CDR2 YYEEEE.

The chain recombines TRBV5-4 with TRBJ2-1; 9 bases are shared with TRBD2. The CDR3 extends over 16 amino acids. The V gene end was trimmed by 3 bases and the J gene end by 3 bases; junction bases not matched to a gene: 7. CDR1 and CDR2 (germline): SGHNT, YYREEE (reference sequence). In nucleotides, the CDR3 is TGTGCCAGCAGCTCGAGAGCGGGAGGCTTCTACAATGAGCAGTTCTTC. It encodes CASSSRAGGFYNEQFF.

This chain joins TRBV7-9 and TRBJ2-6; 15 nucleotides match TRBD2. V trimming: 5 bases; J trimming: 1 base; junction bases outside the gene matches: 3. CDR1 and CDR2 from the germline V gene are SEHNR and FQNEAQ (reference sequence). This CDR3 contains 18 residues. CDR3 region: CASSPGLAGGSGANVLTF. In nucleotides, the CDR3 is TGTGCCAGCAGCCCAGGACTAGCGGGAGGGTCTGGGGCCAACGTCCTGACTTTC.

This clone was recorded a few times. This sequence joins TRBV5-1 and TRBJ2-2; 13 bases are shared with TRBD2. The V gene's germline CDR1 is SGHRS and CDR2 YFSETQ. The length of the CDR3 is 16 residues. The trim removed 5 bases at V and 0 bases at J, leaving 1 base unmatched. CDR3 DNA: TGCGCCAGCAGGACTAGCGGGAGGTCGAACACCGGGGAGCTGTTTTTT. Amino acids: CASRTSGRSNTGELFF.

The J gene is TRBJ2-4, the V gene TRBV2; 7 bases fit TRBD2. The junction had 0 bases not matched to a gene; V was cut back by 4 bases and J by 9 bases. CDR1 and CDR2 (germline): SNHLY, FYNNEI. The CDR3 covers 11 residues. CDR3 in amino acids: CASSGEGIQYF. Written as DNA, the CDR3 is TGTGCCAGCAGTGGGGAGGGCATTCAGTACTTC. The variable domain in full, completed from reference TRBV2 and TRBJ2-4, reads EPEVTQTPSHQVTQMGQEVILRCVPISNHLYFYWYRQILGQKVEFLVSFYNNEISEKSEIFDDQFSVERPDGSNFTLKIRSTKLEDSAMYFCASSGEGIQYFGAGTRLSVL.

A note on this clone: Different DNA sequences within this sample yield the same CDR3. The chain links TRBV7-9 to TRBJ1-5; perhaps TRBD1 as D (6 bases). Trimming took off 2 bases at V and 5 bases at J, with 10 bases between the two ends. The germline V gene encodes CDR1 SEHNR and CDR2 FQNEAQ (reference sequence). This CDR3 is 14 amino acids long. This CDR3 is CASSLTGKDQPQHF. The CDR3 region has the DNA TGTGCCAGCAGCTTAACAGGGAAAGATCAGCCCCAGCATTTT.